What follows are 8 T cell receptor beta chains derived from one specimen sequenced in a study of T cells after yellow fever vaccination. MiXCR was run by TCRdb on the 5' RACE reads, yielding one entry per CDR3 protein. The repertoire holds around 550,000 distinct CDR3 sequences, with roughly 19% as singletons. Sequences were derived from PBMCs, sampled 15 days after the yellow fever booster vaccination. The receptor source for this set is a man between 25 and 39 years old who received the YFV17D yellow fever vaccine.

The chain carries TRBV6-1 and TRBJ2-6; 8 bases map to TRBD2. Germline lookup yields CDR1 MNHNS and CDR2 SASEGT. Trimming at V came to 11 bases and at J to 4 bases, leaving 7 bases not matched to a gene. The CDR3 is made up of 14 amino acids. The CDR3 region has the DNA TGTGCCGCCGGGGGGGGTTCCGGGGCCAACGTCCTGACTTTC. It yields the protein CAAGGGSGANVLTF.

The chain recombines TRBV30 with TRBJ2-7, with a possible D match to TRBD1 (6 bases). Trimming removed 5 bases from V and 4 bases from J, with 15 bases in between. Germline V gene lookup returns CDR1 GTSNPN and CDR2 SVGIG (reference sequence). The CDR3 totals 13 residues. DNA of the CDR3: TGTGCCTGGTCCCAGGGGTTGCCATACGAGCAGTACTTC. It specifies CAWSQGLPYEQYF.

The chain recombines TRBV12-3 or TRBV12-4 with TRBJ2-7, with TRBD2 matching 7 bases. This CDR3 region has 16 residues. V shed 1 base, J shed 0 bases, and the junction held 6 bases outside the gene matches. The CDR3 sequence: CASSLGAGVGSYEQYF. The CDR3 coding sequence is TGTGCCAGCAGTTTAGGGGCGGGAGTGGGCTCCTACGAGCAGTACTTC.

This chain links TRBV20-1 with TRBJ2-1; TRBD2 agrees at 13 bases. The junction had 9 bases not matched to a gene; V was cut back by 1 base and J by 9 bases. Germline values: CDR1 DFQATT, CDR2 SNEGSKA (reference sequence). The CDR3 is 16 residues long. The CDR3 DNA is TGCAGTGCTAGAGGCGGGACTAGCGGGATAGTGGGTGAGCAGTTCTTC. As protein: CSARGGTSGIVGEQFF.

This clonotype occurred a few times. The chain couples TRBV12-5 to TRBJ2-5; the match to TRBD2 covers 9 bases. Germline V gives CDR1 LGHNT, CDR2 FRNRAP. The CDR3 runs 18 residues. The V gene end was trimmed by 3 bases and the J gene end by 5 bases; junction bases not matched to a gene: 16. CDR3 sequence (DNA): TGTGCTAGTGGTTTTATGCGCGGCGCGCGGGAGGGCCTTGAGACCCAGTACTTC. It codes for CASGFMRGAREGLETQYF.

This clonotype was picked up a small number of times. This chain joins TRBV7-2 and TRBJ2-1; D unclear. With 1 base removed from V and 5 bases from J, the gap between germline ends came to 6 bases. CDR3 length: 13 amino acids. CDR1 SGHTA and CDR2 FQGNSA come from the germline V gene. CDR3 in amino acids: CASSLVRDNEQFF. In nucleotides, the CDR3 is TGTGCCAGCAGCTTAGTGCGTGACAATGAGCAGTTCTTC.

The chain is built from TRBV6-2 or TRBV6-3 and TRBJ1-5, with D tentatively TRBD1 (5 bases). Germline V gene lookup returns CDR1 MNHEY and CDR2 SVGEGT. This CDR3 is 14 amino acids long. V was pared by 7 bases and J by 8 bases, with 18 bases between. The CDR3, as DNA: TGTGCCAGCAACCGAGGGGCAGCTGGGGAGCCCCAGCATTTT. Its translation is CASNRGAAGEPQHF.

The rearrangement links TRBV12-3 or TRBV12-4 to TRBJ2-2, with 12 bases aligning to TRBD2. The CDR3 length is 17 residues. With V trimmed by 5 bases and J by 0 bases, 4 bases remained unmatched. CDR3 sequence: CASSTGLAGPNTGELFF. The CDR3, as DNA: TGTGCCAGCAGTACGGGACTAGCGGGCCCGAACACCGGGGAGCTGTTTTTT.